These 7 T cell receptor beta chains originate from one sample sequenced in a study of shared clonotypes between healthy human individuals. Repertoires were generated with immunoSEQ multiplex PCR, while TCRdb's copy carries only in-frame clones and drops some. This table has 2 million to 2.5 million clones, 93% appearing once. Input material: naive CD4+ T cells from PBMCs. Subset of the sample: CD45RA+ positively selected. These receptor sequences come from a man between 18 and 35 years old in good health. Some clones in this sample may be carry-over from other donors' samples.

The CDR3: CASSLAPGVHYEQYF. The CDR3 DNA is TGTGCCAGCAGCTTGGCCCCGGGGGTACACTACGAGCAGTACTTC. This chain uses TRBV11-3 with TRBJ2-7; a possible D gene is TRBD2 (6 bases). The CDR3 runs 15 residues. Germline V lookup: CDR1 SGHNT, CDR2 YENEEA. Deletions cut 3 bases from V and 3 bases from J, with 15 bases between.

This chain uses TRBV19 with TRBJ2-1; 10 bases map to TRBD2. Germline V gene sequence: CDR1 LNHDA, CDR2 SQIVND (reference sequence). The CDR3 runs 14 residues. The V and J ends lost 6 bases and 8 bases, in that order; junction bases with no gene match: 7. The CDR3 sequence is CASRDSGRTHEQFF. The CDR3 region has the DNA TGTGCCAGTAGAGATAGCGGGAGGACCCATGAGCAGTTCTTC.

Points on this clone: The sample contains more than one DNA sequence encoding this CDR3. J is TRBJ1-5 and V is TRBV28, with D unclear. The CDR3 has 10 residues. Germline loops: CDR1 MDHEN, CDR2 SYDVKM. Trimming shortened V by 8 bases and J by 2 bases, and 1 base separated the two germline ends. DNA of the CDR3: TGTGCCAGCGGCAATCAGCCCCAGCATTTT. Translation gives CASGNQPQHF.

This sequence joins TRBV18 and TRBJ2-1; D perhaps matches TRBD2 (6 bases). Germline V gene data show CDR1 as KGHSH and CDR2 as LQKENI. V shed 5 bases and J shed 6 bases, with 14 bases lying between them. CDR3 size: 14 residues. CDR3 loop: CASSSGRGANEQFF. CDR3 nucleotides: TGTGCCAGCTCATCCGGACGCGGGGCCAATGAGCAGTTCTTC.

This clone has just one count. J is TRBJ2-7 and V is TRBV25-1, with D unresolved. The germline gives CDR1 MGHDK, CDR2 SYGVNS. V gave up 6 bases and J gave up 2 bases, with 11 bases separating them. The CDR3 is 13 amino acids. For the CDR3, the DNA is TGTGCCAGCAGCAAAAATTCTCCCTACGAGCAGTACTTC. Translating it yields CASSKNSPYEQYF.

This chain links TRBV6-6 with TRBJ2-3; no clear D. Trimming stripped 0 bases from V and 0 bases from J, with 7 bases between. Germline V gives CDR1 MNHNY, CDR2 SVGAGI (reference sequence). The CDR3 has 15 amino acids. CDR3 DNA: TGTGCCAGCAGTTACTCTAGGGTTAGCACAGATACGCAGTATTTT. It encodes CASSYSRVSTDTQYF.

V gene TRBV13 combines with J gene TRBJ2-1, with 10 bases aligning to TRBD2. The CDR3 is 16 amino acids. The V gene's germline CDR1 is PRHDT and CDR2 FYEKMQ (reference sequence). The V gene end was trimmed by 1 base and the J gene end by 7 bases; junction bases not matched to a gene: 7. As DNA, the CDR3 is TGTGCCAGCAGCTTAGTTAGCGGGAGGAAGTATAATGAGCAGTTCTTC. This sequence encodes CASSLVSGRKYNEQFF.